This T cell receptor beta chain was captured in a study of T and B cells in COVID-19 patients. Blood genomic DNA input for TRB amplification was about 240-550 ng. BIOMED2 TRB-A/B primer pools were used in multiplex TRB PCR. TCRdb independently ran MiXCR on the multiplex PCR reads; one entry per CDR3 protein. The sample lists about 16,000 distinct CDR3 sequences, roughly 29% occurring once. Germline lookup yields CDR1 GTSNPN and CDR2 SVGIG (reference sequence). The CDR3 sequence is 12 residues long. V was cut by 5 bases and J by 5 bases, with 12 bases left in between. Sequenced: blood. The chain couples TRBV30 to TRBJ2-5; the D is unclear. The receptor was derived from a human donor who had recovered from COVID-19. In nucleotides, the CDR3 is TGTGCCTGGGGGCAGCCCCCCGAGACCCAGTACTTC. Encoded protein: CAWGQPPETQYF. Full variable domain (missing parts from reference TRBV30 and TRBJ2-5): SQTIHQWPATLVQPVGSPLSLECTVEGTSNPNLYWYRQAAGRGLQLLFYSVGIGQISSEVPQNLSASRPQDRQFILSSKKLLLSDSGFYLCAWGQPPETQYFGPGTRLLVL.